These T cell receptor beta chains were read from a single sample in a study of blood T cell repertoires in COVID-19. Using immunoSEQ multiplex PCR, the repertoire was profiled, and TCRdb retains in-frame clones only, with some absent. This repertoire shows over 250,000 clones, 89% found once; its top ten account for 12%. The sample was peripheral blood. The receptors stem from a woman aged 55-69 years with acute or convalescent COVID-19. Each CDR3 is given with its conserved first and last residue. A D gene is named only where the DNA matches it firmly. Some rows mark clone size as missing; the rest say once, few, many or name a class of expanded clone.

>-|TRBJ1-1|TRBD1|TRBV12-3/TRBV12-4
CASSLGTGAEAFF
TGTGCCAGCAGTCTCGGGACAGGGGCTGAAGCTTTCTTT
>-|TRBJ2-7|-|TRBV7-9
CASSLGTVAYEQYF
TGTGCCAGCAGCTTAGGGACAGTAGCCTACGAGCAGTACTTC
>once|TRBJ1-6|-|TRBV14
CASSRAPGVLRGPLHF
TGTGCCAGCAGCCGTGCGCCTGGAGTTTTGAGAGGACCCCTCCACTTT
>-|TRBJ2-3|TRBD1|TRBV5-4
CASSSPTGTGFLGTDTQYF
TGTGCCAGCAGCTCCCCAACCGGGACAGGGTTTTTGGGCACAGATACGCAGTATTTT
>-|TRBJ1-5|-|TRBV2
CASSESGLGGQPQHF
TGTGCCAGCAGTGAGTCGGGACTAGGAGGGCAGCCCCAGCATTTT
>-|TRBJ2-1|TRBD2|TRBV7-2
CASSSGLATNEQFF
TGTGCCAGCAGTTCCGGACTAGCAACGAATGAGCAGTTCTTC
>-|TRBJ1-6|-|TRBV19
CASTLVGAATSPLHF
TGTGCCAGTACCTTAGTGGGGGCGGCGACTTCACCCCTCCACTTT
>-|TRBJ1-1|-|TRBV9
CASSPHGKGNTEAFF
TGTGCCAGCAGCCCCCACGGGAAGGGGAACACTGAAGCTTTCTTT
>-|TRBJ2-6|TRBD1|TRBV7-9
CASILGTGVPGANVLTF
TGTGCCAGCATCCTTGGCACAGGGGTCCCTGGGGCCAACGTCCTGACTTTC
>-|TRBJ1-4|-|TRBV24-1
CATSGRGTNEKLFF
TGTGCCACCAGTGGGAGGGGCACTAATGAAAAACTGTTTTTT
>once|TRBJ1-6|-|TRBV5-1
CASSPPGGNSPLHF
TGCGCCAGCAGCCCCCCCGGGGGGAATTCACCCCTCCACTTT
>-|TRBJ1-2|-|TRBV7-2
CASSLAPGSSNYGYTF
TGTGCCAGCAGCTTAGCGCCCGGGAGTAGTAACTATGGCTACACCTTC
>-|TRBJ1-2|-|TRBV27
CASSLAAGIGYTF
TGTGCCAGCAGTTTAGCGGCAGGGATTGGCTACACCTTC
>-|TRBJ1-2|-|TRBV29-1
CSVDGKNTGTYTF
TGCAGCGTTGACGGAAAAAACACAGGGACCTACACCTTC
>-|TRBJ2-5|-|TRBV3-1/TRBV3-2
CASSQGLANRKEPQYF
TGTGCCAGCAGCCAAGGCCTAGCGAATCGCAAAGAGCCCCAGTACTTC
>-|TRBJ2-7|TRBD1|TRBV13
CASSPGQGFTYEQYF
TGTGCCAGCAGCCCAGGACAGGGCTTTACCTACGAGCAGTACTTC
>-|TRBJ1-2|-|TRBV28
CASSLVGQNYGYTF
TGTGCCAGCAGTTTAGTTGGACAGAACTATGGCTACACCTTC
>-|TRBJ2-5|-|TRBV29-1
CSVEPYTGETQYF
TGCAGCGTTGAACCCTACACAGGAGAGACCCAGTACTTC
>-|TRBJ1-6|-|TRBV5-4
CASSLDSSLSYNSPLHF
TGTGCCAGCAGCTTGGACAGCTCCCTCTCCTATAATTCACCCCTCCACTTT
>-|TRBJ2-1|-|TRBV19
CASSIAQGKQFF
TGTGCCAGTAGTATAGCACAGGGTAAGCAGTTCTTC
>-|TRBJ2-3|-|TRBV6-4
CASSRDGADTQYF
TGTGCCAGCAGTAGAGACGGGGCAGATACGCAGTATTTT
>-|TRBJ1-1|-|TRBV3-1/TRBV3-2
CASSQDLAGIQTSTAEAFF
TGTGCCAGCAGCCAAGATCTTGCAGGGATACAGACCTCAACCGCTGAAGCTTTCTTT
>-|TRBJ2-5|TRBD1|TRBV5-1
CASSLLGTGEETQYF
TGCGCCAGCAGCTTGTTGGGGACAGGGGAAGAGACCCAGTACTTC
>-|TRBJ2-1|-|TRBV7-3
CASSLNGLSYNEQFF
TGTGCCAGCAGCTTGAACGGACTGTCCTACAATGAGCAGTTCTTC
>-|TRBJ1-3|-|TRBV7-2
CASSPRVGDSGNTIYF
TGTGCCAGCAGCCCTAGAGTAGGTGATTCTGGAAACACCATATATTTT
>-|TRBJ1-2|-|TRBV3-1/TRBV3-2
CASSPQSGGSYGYTF
TGTGCCAGCAGCCCACAATCCGGGGGTTCTTATGGCTACACCTTC
>few|TRBJ1-1|-|TRBV9
CASSVGGVNTEAFF
TGTGCCAGCAGCGTAGGGGGGGTGAACACTGAAGCTTTCTTT
>-|TRBJ2-1|TRBD1|TRBV7-9
CASSFGTGGNEQFF
TGTGCCAGCAGCTTTGGGACAGGGGGAAATGAGCAGTTCTTC
>-|TRBJ2-2|TRBD1|TRBV27
CASSWTDRANGELFF
TGTGCCAGCAGTTGGACGGACAGGGCCAACGGGGAGCTGTTTTTT
>-|TRBJ1-4|-|TRBV27
CATTQRGPGNEKLFF
TGTGCCACCACTCAACGCGGGCCCGGTAATGAAAAACTGTTTTTT
>once|TRBJ1-5|TRBD1|TRBV6-2/TRBV6-3
CASSQIPDRGDNQPQHF
TGTGCCAGCAGCCAAATACCGGACAGGGGTGACAATCAGCCCCAGCATTTT
>-|TRBJ1-5|-|TRBV6-5
CASSPVGNQPQHF
TGTGCCAGCAGCCCGGTAGGCAATCAGCCCCAGCATTTT
>once|TRBJ1-1|-|TRBV29-1
CSVEDRGGEAFF
TGCAGCGTTGAAGATCGCGGGGGAGAAGCTTTCTTT
>few|TRBJ2-2|TRBD1|TRBV2
CASSEGTGNTGELFF
TGTGCCAGCAGTGAAGGGACAGGGAACACCGGGGAGCTGTTTTTT
>-|TRBJ1-1|-|TRBV4-3
CASSQDRGSTEAFF
TGCGCCAGCAGCCAAGATCGGGGAAGCACTGAAGCTTTCTTT
>-|TRBJ2-7|TRBD2|TRBV7-2
CASSPQAGGLSEQYF
TGTGCCAGCAGCCCACAGGCGGGGGGGCTTAGCGAGCAGTACTTC
>-|TRBJ2-3|TRBD2|TRBV14
CASSPTSGRDTQYF
TGTGCCAGCAGCCCGACTAGCGGGAGGGATACGCAGTATTTT
>-|TRBJ1-2|TRBD1|TRBV27
CASRQGQGHNYGYTF
TGTGCCAGCAGGCAGGGACAGGGGCACAACTATGGCTACACCTTC
>-|TRBJ2-7|-|TRBV29-1
CSVEEWPEQYF
TGCAGCGTTGAAGAGTGGCCAGAGCAGTACTTC
>-|TRBJ1-2|-|TRBV7-2
CASARQVNYGYTF
TGTGCCAGCGCTAGACAGGTGAACTATGGCTACACCTTC
>-|TRBJ1-1|TRBD1|TRBV3-1/TRBV3-2
CASSQGQGGTEAFF
TGTGCCAGCAGCCAAGGACAGGGTGGGACTGAAGCTTTCTTT
>-|TRBJ1-3|-|TRBV12-3/TRBV12-4
CASSSTHTIYF
TGTGCCAGCAGCTCTACCCACACCATATATTTT
>-|TRBJ2-5|-|TRBV5-1
CASTPPGQETQYF
TGCGCCAGCACCCCCCCGGGCCAAGAGACCCAGTACTTC
>-|TRBJ2-5|-|TRBV18
CASSPTTGEETQYF
TGTGCCAGCTCACCCACGACAGGTGAAGAGACCCAGTACTTC
>-|TRBJ1-1|TRBD1|TRBV5-1
CASSQGQAFVNTEAFF
TGCGCCAGCAGCCAGGGACAGGCCTTTGTAAACACTGAAGCTTTCTTT
>-|TRBJ2-2|-|TRBV28
CASSRKSLGHENTGELFF
TGTGCCAGCAGCAGAAAGTCATTGGGACACGAAAACACCGGGGAGCTGTTTTTT
>-|TRBJ2-7|TRBD2|TRBV7-9
CASSPRLGDYYEQYF
TGTGCCAGCAGCCCACGTTTGGGGGACTATTACGAGCAGTACTTC
>-|TRBJ1-3|-|TRBV19
CASRHRVQGNTIYF
TGTGCCAGTAGGCACAGGGTGCAAGGAAACACCATATATTTT
>-|TRBJ2-3|TRBD2|TRBV15
CATSSLAGGTTDTQYF
TGTGCCACCAGCAGCCTAGCGGGGGGTACCACAGATACGCAGTATTTT
>-|TRBJ1-4|TRBD1|TRBV7-9
CASSLAAGGTEKLFF
TGTGCCAGCAGCTTAGCGGCAGGGGGGACTGAAAAACTGTTTTTT